Included here is one T cell receptor (beta chain) sequence, with context. No antigen is known for it. The CDR3 runs to 13 residues. Trimming shortened V by 5 bases and J by 6 bases, and 14 bases separated the two germline ends. Per the germline V gene, CDR1 is SEHNR and CDR2 is FQNEAQ (reference sequence). Described treatment: oral pan-JAK inhibitor, 5-10 mg twice daily. Peripheral blood, together with lesional scalp punch biopsies, was collected from alopecia areata patients. This entry comes from a study of CD8+ T cells in alopecia areata. Study-level results: The study found TCR sharing across patients less clear than in mice, possibly for HLA reasons. In scalp, tofacitinib significantly decreased clonality and expanded CD8+ clones among the top 100. Normal scalp showed lower clonality than lesional scalp, especially alopecia totalis/universalis.

Sequencing templates came from extracted RNA that was reverse transcribed into cDNA. TCRdb keeps only in-frame clones here, not all; method: immunoSEQ multiplex PCR. The profile shows about 64,000 clones, about 45% of them singletons. The TCR sequence derives from a human donor with alopecia areata. Sequences were derived from CD8+ T cells sorted from blood, sampled at roughly week 36, from a patient treated with tofacitinib. The V call is TRBV7-9, the J call TRBJ2-7, with a possible D match to TRBD2 (6 bases). CDR3 in DNA: TGTGCCAGCAGCCCAGGACTATTCTCCGAGCAGTACTTC. It codes for CASSPGLFSEQYF.